These 29 T cell receptor beta chains were sequenced from one sample in a study of blood T cell repertoires in COVID-19. The data were produced by immunoSEQ multiplex PCR, yet TCRdb's version contains in-frame clones alone and is incomplete. The sample shows roughly 89,000 clones, approximately 80% of them seen only once. Sequencing was done on a sample of peripheral blood. The receptor set was obtained from a woman over 75 with acute or convalescent COVID-19.

The chain is built from TRBV2 and TRBJ2-7, with D perhaps matching TRBD2 (5 bases). The germline CDR1 and CDR2 sequences are SNHLY and FYNNEI. Trimming left V 6 bases short and J 4 bases short, with 7 bases between. The CDR3 length is 11 residues. DNA for the CDR3: TGTGCCAGCAGCGGGGAGTACGAGCAGTACTTC. Its translation is CASSGEYEQYF. The full variable domain, with the rest looked up from reference TRBV2 and TRBJ2-7, is EPEVTQTPSHQVTQMGQEVILRCVPISNHLYFYWYRQILGQKVEFLVSFYNNEISEKSEIFDDQFSVERPDGSNFTLKIRSTKLEDSAMYFCASSGEYEQYFGPGTRLTVT.

This sequence joins TRBV7-9 and TRBJ1-1; possible D gene TRBD1, 6 bases. There are 13 residues in the CDR3. CDR1 and CDR2 from the germline V gene are SEHNR and FQNEAQ (reference sequence). V lost 2 bases and J lost 5, with 9 bases in between. In DNA, the CDR3 is TGTGCCAGCAGCTTACAGGGGAAAACTGAAGCTTTCTTT. Translating gives CASSLQGKTEAFF.

The chain has TRBV30 and TRBJ1-1; 8 nucleotides match TRBD1. The CDR3 contains 13 residues. Per the germline V gene, CDR1 is GTSNPN and CDR2 is SVGIG (reference sequence). Unmatched junction bases numbered 7, after V lost 4 bases and J lost 6 bases. The CDR3 here is CAWILQGGAEAFF. The CDR3 region has the DNA TGTGCCTGGATTTTACAGGGGGGGGCTGAAGCTTTCTTT.

J is TRBJ1-1 and V is TRBV19; TRBD1 agrees at 8 bases. CDR1 and CDR2 (germline): LNHDA, SQIVND (reference sequence). The ends lost 5 bases at V and 0 bases at J; junction bases unmatched: 8. The CDR3 sequence is 16 residues long. CDR3: CASSLRTGTLNTEAFF. Written as DNA, the CDR3 is TGTGCCAGTAGTCTGAGGACAGGGACATTGAACACTGAAGCTTTCTTT.

The chain employs TRBV11-3 and TRBJ2-5; 9 bases are a match to TRBD1. The CDR3 sequence is 17 residues long. With 1 base clipped from V and 2 bases from J, the junction kept 8 bases outside the gene matches. The V gene's germline CDR1 is SGHNT and CDR2 YENEEA. The CDR3 here is CASSLGRWDRVQETQYF. DNA of the CDR3: TGTGCCAGCAGCTTAGGGCGGTGGGACAGGGTACAAGAGACCCAGTACTTC.

The CDR3 loop is CASKGTGAWQFF. The CDR3 DNA is TGTGCTAGTAAAGGGACAGGGGCATGGCAGTTCTTC. The V call is TRBV12-5, the J call TRBJ2-1, with 10 bases matching TRBD1. V lost 8 bases, J lost 12 bases, and 7 bases stayed unmatched. The CDR3 is made up of 12 amino acids. The germline V gene encodes CDR1 LGHNT and CDR2 FRNRAP.

The chain combines TRBV5-1 with TRBJ2-7; TRBD2 aligns across 9 bases. The CDR3 is made up of 14 amino acids. Germline V lookup: CDR1 SGHRS, CDR2 YFSETQ. The V and J ends lost 0 bases and 3 bases, in that order; junction bases with no gene match: 1. The CDR3 loop is CASSLGAGGYEQYF. The CDR3, as DNA: TGCGCCAGCAGCTTGGGAGCGGGGGGCTACGAGCAGTACTTC.

The chain has TRBV9 and TRBJ1-3, with D hard to call. The CDR3 runs 13 residues. CDR1 SGDLS and CDR2 YYNGEE come from the germline V gene. The V end lost 4 bases, the J end lost 3 bases, and 8 bases lay between the germline ends. CDR3: CASSPTVGNTIYF. Written as DNA, the CDR3 is TGTGCCAGCAGCCCTACGGTTGGAAACACCATATATTTT.

The rearrangement uses TRBV7-3 and TRBJ1-2, with a possible D match to TRBD1 (5 bases). This CDR3 is 14 amino acids long. Germline V gene data show CDR1 as SGHTA and CDR2 as FQGTGA. The V end lost 1 base, the J end lost 4 bases, and 10 bases lay between the germline ends. The CDR3 region is CASSLSPGSYGYTF. CDR3 DNA sequence: TGTGCCAGCAGCTTAAGTCCAGGGTCCTATGGCTACACCTTC.

The chain joins TRBV19 to TRBJ1-1; D unclear. The V gene's germline CDR1 is LNHDA and CDR2 SQIVND (reference sequence). The CDR3 runs 14 residues. V gave up 6 bases and J gave up 4 bases, with 15 bases separating them. The CDR3 reads CASRELPGFTEAFF. CDR3 sequence (DNA): TGTGCCAGTAGGGAACTCCCAGGTTTCACTGAAGCTTTCTTT.

This chain uses TRBV19 with TRBJ2-1, with 9 bases fitting TRBD1. The CDR3 consists of 15 residues. CDR1 is LNHDA and CDR2 is SQIVND in the germline V gene (reference sequence). After removal of 5 bases from V and 4 bases from J, the junction contained 6 bases not matched to a gene. The CDR3 region has the DNA TGTGCCAGTAGTGTAACCGGGACAGGGTACAATGAGCAGTTCTTC. Translating it yields CASSVTGTGYNEQFF.

The chain couples TRBV4-3 to TRBJ1-6; tentatively, D is TRBD1 (5 bases). The CDR3 loop spans 15 amino acids. V was clipped by 2 bases and J by 10 bases, with 15 bases between them. The germline V gene encodes CDR1 LGHNA and CDR2 YSLEER. The CDR3 sequence: CASSQTDSGGSPLHF. The CDR3 nucleotides are TGCGCCAGCAGCCAAACGGACTCGGGGGGATCACCCCTCCACTTT.

This CDR3 reads CASTPQGVYNEQFF. CDR3 nucleotide sequence: TGTGCCAGCACCCCCCAGGGGGTTTACAATGAGCAGTTCTTC. The chain carries TRBV7-6 and TRBJ2-1, with 7 nucleotides matching TRBD1. Unmatched junction bases numbered 7, after V lost 7 bases and J lost 4 bases. Germline CDR1 and CDR2: SGHVS and FNYEAQ. The CDR3 contains 14 residues.

This rearrangement joins TRBV12-2 to TRBJ1-2; the table assigns TRBD1, which was not confirmed against the DNA. TRBV12-2 is termed a pseudogene. This CDR3 contains 13 residues. In DNA form, the CDR3 reads TGTGCAAGTCGCTTAGGAGACAGGGCCTCCTTGCCCTTC. Its translation is CASRLGDRASLPF.

This clone was seen more than once but under ten times. The rearrangement links TRBV27 to TRBJ1-1; TRBD1 is a possible D gene (5 bases). With 4 bases removed from V and 3 bases from J, the gap between germline ends came to 12 bases. CDR3 length equals 14 residues. Germline V CDR1 and CDR2: MNHEY, SMNVEV (reference sequence). The CDR3 nucleotides read TGTGCCAGCAGTTCTAACAGGCGAGACACTGAAGCTTTCTTT. It translates to CASSSNRRDTEAFF.

The gene calls are TRBV28 and TRBJ2-7; D may be TRBD2 (5 bases). Per the germline V gene, CDR1 is MDHEN and CDR2 is SYDVKM. This CDR3 contains 12 residues. Trimming removed 6 bases at V and 4 bases at J, with 10 bases between. The CDR3 region is CASSPGVYEQYF. The CDR3 coding sequence is TGTGCCAGCAGCCCCGGGGTTTACGAGCAGTACTTC. Filled out from reference TRBV28 and TRBJ2-7, the complete variable domain reads DVKVTQSSRYLVKRTGEKVFLECVQDMDHENMFWYRQDPGLGLRLIYFSYDVKMKEKGDIPEGYSVSREKKERFSLILESASTNQTSMYLCASSPGVYEQYFGPGTRLTVT.

This chain connects TRBV19 to TRBJ1-5, with TRBD1 matching 9 bases. Germline assignment: CDR1 LNHDA and CDR2 SQIVND (reference sequence). Trimming at V came to 5 bases and at J to 1 base, leaving 3 bases not matched to a gene. The CDR3 is 15 amino acids. DNA of the CDR3: TGTGCCAGTAGTCCCGGACAGGGGAGCAATCAGCCCCAGCATTTT. Translated: CASSPGQGSNQPQHF.

The V gene is TRBV5-6, the J gene TRBJ2-3, with 11 bases aligning to TRBD2. The trim removed 3 bases at V and 5 bases at J, leaving 5 bases unmatched. Germline V lookup: CDR1 SGHDT, CDR2 YYEEEE. This CDR3 spans 15 amino acids. The CDR3 bases are TGTGCCAGCAGCTCTACTAGCGGGGGCATAGATACGCAGTATTTT. Protein product: CASSSTSGGIDTQYF. The full variable domain, with the rest looked up from reference TRBV5-6 and TRBJ2-3, is DAGVTQSPTHLIKTRGQQVTLRCSPKSGHDTVSWYQQALGQGPQFIFQYYEEEERQRGNFPDRFSGHQFPNYSSELNVNALLLGDSALYLCASSSTSGGIDTQYFGPGTRLTVL.

V and J are TRBV12-3 or TRBV12-4 and TRBJ2-7; 10 bases are shared with TRBD2. The CDR3 extends over 13 amino acids. The junction had 5 bases not matched to a gene; V was cut back by 8 bases and J by 4 bases. The CDR3, as DNA: TGTGCCAGCCTAGCGGGGGAAAATTACGAGCAGTACTTC. Protein sequence: CASLAGENYEQYF.

The V gene is TRBV27, the J gene TRBJ1-6; 10 bases are shared with TRBD1. The CDR3 runs to 16 residues. Trimming cost V 6 bases and J 7 bases; bases outside gene matches: 9. Germline lookup yields CDR1 MNHEY and CDR2 SMNVEV (reference sequence). This chain's CDR3 is CASRGRTGGGNSPLHF. CDR3 in DNA: TGTGCCAGCAGGGGACGGACAGGGGGAGGGAATTCACCCCTCCACTTT.

CDR3 bases: TGTGCCAGCTCTCCAAAAGCGAGTTTCAGGGGTGGCTTACAAGAGACCCAGTACTTC. Amino acids: CASSPKASFRGGLQETQYF. The rearrangement links TRBV18 to TRBJ2-5, with D maybe TRBD1 (6 bases). This CDR3 contains 19 residues. Trimming pared 6 bases from V and 2 bases from J, leaving 28 bases between. The germline CDR1 and CDR2 sequences are KGHSH and LQKENI.

The chain carries TRBV13 and TRBJ2-5; 13 nucleotides agree with TRBD2. This CDR3 comprises 17 residues. V was pared by 1 base and J by 5 bases, with 7 bases of the junction left unmatched. CDR1 and CDR2 from the germline V gene are PRHDT and FYEKMQ (reference sequence). The CDR3 DNA reads as TGTGCCAGCAGCTTAGTAAGACTAGCGGGGGGAAATGAGACCCAGTACTTC. Encoded protein: CASSLVRLAGGNETQYF.

This clone was seen just once. V and J are TRBV28 and TRBJ2-5, with D tentatively TRBD2 (6 bases). The V gene's germline CDR1 is MDHEN and CDR2 SYDVKM. V lost 5 bases and J lost 4, with 14 bases in between. CDR3 size: 14 residues. For the CDR3, the DNA is TGTGCCAGCAGTCTTCCGGGTAGCGGAGAGACCCAGTACTTC. Its protein product is CASSLPGSGETQYF.

V and J are TRBV5-4 and TRBJ2-3; D is unresolved. V dropped 0 bases and J dropped 2 bases, with 7 bases sitting between them. This CDR3 has 14 amino acids. Germline assignment: CDR1 SGHNT and CDR2 YYREEE (reference sequence). This CDR3 reads CASSLEQPTDTQYF. Here the CDR3 DNA reads TGTGCCAGCAGCTTGGAACAGCCCACAGATACGCAGTATTTT.

The rearrangement uses TRBV6-5 and TRBJ1-2; D is unresolved. Germline V lookup: CDR1 MNHEY, CDR2 SVGAGI. The germline V and J ends were trimmed by 7 bases and 4 bases, with 16 bases remaining between them. The CDR3 runs 14 residues. CDR3 in DNA: TGTGCCAGCACTTCCATCTTGGCATCCTATGGCTACACCTTC. Translating it yields CASTSILASYGYTF.

V usage is TRBV11-2 and J usage is TRBJ2-7; D not certain. The CDR3 runs 14 residues. CDR1 is SGHAT, CDR2 FQNNGV, per germline. Trimming cost V 3 bases and J 1 base, with 10 bases left between them. For the CDR3, the DNA is TGTGCCAGCAGCTTTCGTAGGAGTTCCTACGAGCAGTACTTC. This encodes CASSFRRSSYEQYF.

This sequence joins TRBV28 and TRBJ1-1, with TRBD1 matching 8 bases. Germline V gives CDR1 MDHEN, CDR2 SYDVKM. J lost 4 bases, V lost 5 bases, and 9 bases had no gene match. The CDR3 is made up of 15 amino acids. CDR3 protein: CASSMLGTGGTEAFF. The CDR3, as DNA: TGTGCCAGCAGTATGTTGGGGACAGGCGGCACTGAAGCTTTCTTT.

In regard to this clone: A much larger clone differs by one base, so this may be a read error. The chain combines TRBV10-3 with TRBJ2-7; TRBD2 agrees at 7 bases. V was pared by 6 bases and J by 2 bases, with 16 bases of the junction left unmatched. The CDR3 is 17 residues long. Germline CDR1 reads ENHRY; CDR2 reads SYGVKD. CDR3 sequence reads: CAISALGGGVGAYEQYF. The CDR3 region has the DNA TGTGCCATCAGCGCACTGGGGGGAGGGGTGGGCGCCTACGAGCAGTACTTC.

The V call is TRBV5-1, the J call TRBJ2-7; TRBD2 agrees at 8 bases. The CDR3 has 16 residues. Per the germline V gene, CDR1 is SGHRS and CDR2 is YFSETQ. V lost 2 bases to trimming and J lost 3 bases; unmatched junction nucleotides: 10. CDR3 DNA sequence: TGCGCCAGCAGCTTCGAGCCCATAGCGGGGAACTACGAGCAGTACTTC. The encoded protein is CASSFEPIAGNYEQYF.